The present T cell receptor beta chain was sequenced within a study of PD-1 blockade in mismatch repair-deficient tumors. Study details: Enrolled about 2013-2016, patients had progressing, pretreated mismatch repair-deficient cancers of about a dozen types.

The TCR-sequenced patients were a few responders to pembrolizumab. The CDR3 is made up of 14 amino acids. V lost 1 base and J 10 bases, leaving 14 bases between the germline ends. Per the germline V gene, CDR1 is MNHEY and CDR2 is SMNVEV (reference sequence). TCRdb keeps only in-frame clones here, not all; method: immunoSEQ multiplex PCR. This sample carries 30,000 to 45,000 clones, approximately 83% of them seen once, and the ten largest clones take more than 1%. Source: PBMCs, taken roughly nine months after starting pembrolizumab. This TCR derives from an adult with mismatch repair-deficient cancer. This rearrangement joins TRBV27 to TRBJ2-1; no firm D call. CDR3 DNA sequence: TGTGCCAGCAGTTTATTGGTTGGGCGAGCAGAGCAGTTCTTC. Encoded protein: CASSLLVGRAEQFF.